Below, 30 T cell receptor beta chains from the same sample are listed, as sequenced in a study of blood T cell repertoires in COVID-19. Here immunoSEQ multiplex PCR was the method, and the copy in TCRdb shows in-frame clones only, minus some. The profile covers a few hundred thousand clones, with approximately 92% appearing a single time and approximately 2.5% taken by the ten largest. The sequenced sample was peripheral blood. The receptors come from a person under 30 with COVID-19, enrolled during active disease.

CDR3 amino acids: CASSVGPGYEQYF. DNA of the CDR3: TGTGCCAGCAGCGTAGGACCGGGCTACGAGCAGTACTTC. This chain joins TRBV9 and TRBJ2-7, with D unresolved. Trimming pared 0 bases from V and 3 bases from J, leaving 7 bases between. Germline loops: CDR1 SGDLS, CDR2 YYNGEE. CDR3 length: 13 amino acids.

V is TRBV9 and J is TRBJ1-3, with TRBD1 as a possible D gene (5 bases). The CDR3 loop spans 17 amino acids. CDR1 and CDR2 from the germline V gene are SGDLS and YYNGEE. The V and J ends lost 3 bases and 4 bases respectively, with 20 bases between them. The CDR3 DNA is TGTGCCAGCAGCGCCCTCGCCGGGACTGCGCCAGGAAACACCATATATTTT. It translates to CASSALAGTAPGNTIYF.

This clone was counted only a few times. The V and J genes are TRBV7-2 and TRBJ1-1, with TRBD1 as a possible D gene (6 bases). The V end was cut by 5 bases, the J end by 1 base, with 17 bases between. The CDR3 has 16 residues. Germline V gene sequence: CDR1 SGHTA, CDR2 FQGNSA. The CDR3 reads CASSDPRGAGNTEAFF. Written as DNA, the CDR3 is TGTGCCAGCAGCGACCCGCGGGGGGCCGGGAACACTGAAGCTTTCTTT.

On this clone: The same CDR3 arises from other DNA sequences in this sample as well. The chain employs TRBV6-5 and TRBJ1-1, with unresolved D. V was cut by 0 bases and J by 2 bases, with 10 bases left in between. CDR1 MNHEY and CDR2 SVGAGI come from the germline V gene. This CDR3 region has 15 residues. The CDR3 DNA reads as TGTGCCAGCAGTTACTCGGACCGGGGAAACACTGAAGCTTTCTTT. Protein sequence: CASSYSDRGNTEAFF.

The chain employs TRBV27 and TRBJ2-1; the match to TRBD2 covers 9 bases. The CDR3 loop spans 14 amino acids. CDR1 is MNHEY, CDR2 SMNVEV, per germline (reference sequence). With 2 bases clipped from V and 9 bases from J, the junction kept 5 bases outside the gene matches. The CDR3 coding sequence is TGTGCCAGCAGTTTAGCGGGAGGGCCGGGTGAGCAGTTCTTC. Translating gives CASSLAGGPGEQFF.

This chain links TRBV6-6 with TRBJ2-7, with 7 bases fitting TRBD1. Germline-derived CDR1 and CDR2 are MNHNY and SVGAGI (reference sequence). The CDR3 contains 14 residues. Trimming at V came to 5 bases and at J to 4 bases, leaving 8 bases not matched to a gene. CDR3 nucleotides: TGTGCCAGCAGTCCCACACAGGGGAATTACGAGCAGTACTTC. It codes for CASSPTQGNYEQYF.

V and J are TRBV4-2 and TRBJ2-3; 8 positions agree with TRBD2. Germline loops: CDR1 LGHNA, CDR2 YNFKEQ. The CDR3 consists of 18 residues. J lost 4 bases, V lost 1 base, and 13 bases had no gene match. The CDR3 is CASSQGTTSGGFADTQYF. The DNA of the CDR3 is TGTGCCAGCAGCCAAGGTACTACCTCGGGAGGGTTTGCAGATACGCAGTATTTT.

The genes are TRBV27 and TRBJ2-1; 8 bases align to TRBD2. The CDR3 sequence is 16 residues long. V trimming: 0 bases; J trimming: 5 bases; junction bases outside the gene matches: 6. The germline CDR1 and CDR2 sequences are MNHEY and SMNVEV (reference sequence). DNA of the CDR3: TGTGCCAGCAGTTTATCGAGGCTAGCGGGTCACAATGAGCAGTTCTTC. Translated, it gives CASSLSRLAGHNEQFF.

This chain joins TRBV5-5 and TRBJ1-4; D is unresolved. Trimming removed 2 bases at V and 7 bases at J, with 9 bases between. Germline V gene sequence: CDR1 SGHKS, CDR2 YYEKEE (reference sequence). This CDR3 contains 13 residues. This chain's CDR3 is CASSLPSGEKLFF. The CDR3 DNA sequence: TGTGCCAGCAGCTTACCCTCAGGTGAAAAACTGTTTTTT.

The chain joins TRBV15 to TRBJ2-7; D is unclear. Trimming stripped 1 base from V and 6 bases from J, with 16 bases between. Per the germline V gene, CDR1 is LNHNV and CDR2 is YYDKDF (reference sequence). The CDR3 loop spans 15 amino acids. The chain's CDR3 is CATSRVGDIWREQYF. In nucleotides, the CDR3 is TGTGCCACCAGCAGAGTAGGAGATATATGGCGCGAGCAGTACTTC. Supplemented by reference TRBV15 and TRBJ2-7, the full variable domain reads DAMVIQNPRYQVTQFGKPVTLSCSQTLNHNVMYWYQQKSSQAPKLLFHYYDKDFNNEADTPDNFQSRRPNTSFCFLDIRSPGLGDTAMYLCATSRVGDIWREQYFGPGTRLTVT.

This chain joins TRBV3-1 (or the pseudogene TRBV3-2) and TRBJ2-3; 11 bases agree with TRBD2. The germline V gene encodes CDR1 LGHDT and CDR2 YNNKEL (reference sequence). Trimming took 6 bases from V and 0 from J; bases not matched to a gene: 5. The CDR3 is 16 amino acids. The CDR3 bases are TGTGCCAGCAGTCAAAGGACTAGCGGGAGCACAGATACGCAGTATTTT. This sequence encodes CASSQRTSGSTDTQYF.

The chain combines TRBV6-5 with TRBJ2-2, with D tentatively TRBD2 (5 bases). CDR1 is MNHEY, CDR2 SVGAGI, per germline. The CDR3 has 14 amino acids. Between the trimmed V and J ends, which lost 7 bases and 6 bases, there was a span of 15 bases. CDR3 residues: CASTTTPGSGELFF. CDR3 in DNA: TGTGCCAGCACCACGACACCGGGGTCCGGGGAGCTGTTTTTT.

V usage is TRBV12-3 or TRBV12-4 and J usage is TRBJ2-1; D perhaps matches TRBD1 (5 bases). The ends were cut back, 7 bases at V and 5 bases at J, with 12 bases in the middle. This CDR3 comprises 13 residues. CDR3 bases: TGTGCCAGCACCCCAGGGTGGGACAATGAGCAGTTCTTC. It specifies CASTPGWDNEQFF.

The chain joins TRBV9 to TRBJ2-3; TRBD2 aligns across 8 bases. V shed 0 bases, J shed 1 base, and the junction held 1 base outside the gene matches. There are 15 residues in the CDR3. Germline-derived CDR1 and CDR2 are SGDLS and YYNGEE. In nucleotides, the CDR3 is TGTGCCAGCAGCGTAGGTAGCGGGGGCACAGATACGCAGTATTTT. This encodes CASSVGSGGTDTQYF.

The CDR3 sequence: CASSYDNSGTREQYF. The CDR3 DNA follows: TGTGCCAGCAGTTACGACAACAGCGGGACGAGAGAGCAGTACTTC. V and J are TRBV6-5 and TRBJ2-7, with 7 nucleotides matching TRBD2. Germline V gene sequence: CDR1 MNHEY, CDR2 SVGAGI. V lost 2 bases to trimming and J lost 7 bases; unmatched junction nucleotides: 11. This CDR3 spans 15 amino acids.

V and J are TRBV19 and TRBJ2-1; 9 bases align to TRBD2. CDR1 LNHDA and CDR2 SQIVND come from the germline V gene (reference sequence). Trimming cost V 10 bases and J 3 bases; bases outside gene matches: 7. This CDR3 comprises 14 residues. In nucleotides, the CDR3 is TGTGCCACGAACGCGGGAGGGGTCTACAATGAGCAGTTCTTC. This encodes CATNAGGVYNEQFF.

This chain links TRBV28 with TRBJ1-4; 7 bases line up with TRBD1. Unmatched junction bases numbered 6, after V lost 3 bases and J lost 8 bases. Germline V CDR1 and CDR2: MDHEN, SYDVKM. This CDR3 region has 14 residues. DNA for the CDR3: TGTGCCAGCAGTTTTCAGGGGGTACAAGAAAAACTGTTTTTT. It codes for CASSFQGVQEKLFF. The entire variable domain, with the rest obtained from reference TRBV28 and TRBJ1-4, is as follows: DVKVTQSSRYLVKRTGEKVFLECVQDMDHENMFWYRQDPGLGLRLIYFSYDVKMKEKGDIPEGYSVSREKKERFSLILESASTNQTSMYLCASSFQGVQEKLFFGSGTQLSVL.

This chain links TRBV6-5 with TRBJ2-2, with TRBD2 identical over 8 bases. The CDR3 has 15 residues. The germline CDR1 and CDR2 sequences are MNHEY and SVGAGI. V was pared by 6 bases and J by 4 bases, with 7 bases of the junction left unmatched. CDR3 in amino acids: CASSGTRRVTGELFF. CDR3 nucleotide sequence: TGTGCCAGCAGCGGGACTAGGAGGGTCACCGGGGAGCTGTTTTTT.

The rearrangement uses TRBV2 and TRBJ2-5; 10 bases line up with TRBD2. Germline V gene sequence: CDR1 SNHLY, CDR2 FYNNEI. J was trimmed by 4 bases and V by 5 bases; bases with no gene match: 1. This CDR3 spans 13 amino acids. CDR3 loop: CASSLAGGETQYF. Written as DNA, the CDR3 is TGTGCCAGCAGTTTAGCGGGAGGAGAGACCCAGTACTTC.

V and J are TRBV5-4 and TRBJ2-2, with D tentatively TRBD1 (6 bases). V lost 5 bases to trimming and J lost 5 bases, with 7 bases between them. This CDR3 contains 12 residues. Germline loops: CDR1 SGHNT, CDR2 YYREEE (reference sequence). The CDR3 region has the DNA TGTGCCAGCAGGAGGGGGACCGGGGAGCTGTTTTTT. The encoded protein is CASRRGTGELFF.

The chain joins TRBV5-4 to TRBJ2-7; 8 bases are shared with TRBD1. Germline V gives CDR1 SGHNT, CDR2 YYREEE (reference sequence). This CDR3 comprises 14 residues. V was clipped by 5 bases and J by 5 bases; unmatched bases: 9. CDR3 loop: CASSPRDRYDEQYF. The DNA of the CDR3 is TGTGCCAGCAGTCCTCGGGACAGGTACGACGAGCAGTACTTC.

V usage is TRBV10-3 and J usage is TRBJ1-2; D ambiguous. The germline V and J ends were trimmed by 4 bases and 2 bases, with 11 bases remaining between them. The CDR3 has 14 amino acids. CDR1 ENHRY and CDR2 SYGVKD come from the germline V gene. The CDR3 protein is CAISVLEGNYGYTF. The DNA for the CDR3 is TGTGCCATCAGTGTGCTAGAGGGCAACTATGGCTACACCTTC.

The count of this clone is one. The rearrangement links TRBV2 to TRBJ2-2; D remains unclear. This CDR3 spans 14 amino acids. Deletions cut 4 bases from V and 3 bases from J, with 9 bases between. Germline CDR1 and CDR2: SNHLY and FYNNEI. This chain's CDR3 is CASSGARYTGELFF. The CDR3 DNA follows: TGTGCCAGCAGTGGGGCTCGCTACACCGGGGAGCTGTTTTTT.

CDR3 nucleotide sequence: TGCAGCGTTGCCAGGGGTCTGACCTACAATGAGCAGTTCTTC. It yields the protein CSVARGLTYNEQFF. The chain couples TRBV29-1 to TRBJ2-1; a weak D match, TRBD1 (6 bases). CDR3 length equals 14 residues. Trimming pared 4 bases from V and 2 bases from J, leaving 12 bases between. Germline V gene lookup returns CDR1 SQVTM and CDR2 ANQGSEA.

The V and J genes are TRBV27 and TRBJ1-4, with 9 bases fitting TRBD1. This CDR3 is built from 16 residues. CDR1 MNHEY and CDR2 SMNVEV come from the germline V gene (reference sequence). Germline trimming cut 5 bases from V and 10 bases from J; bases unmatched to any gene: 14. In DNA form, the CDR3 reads TGTGCCAGCAGTATTAACCCGGGACAGGGAGATGGAAAACTGTTTTTT. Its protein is CASSINPGQGDGKLFF.

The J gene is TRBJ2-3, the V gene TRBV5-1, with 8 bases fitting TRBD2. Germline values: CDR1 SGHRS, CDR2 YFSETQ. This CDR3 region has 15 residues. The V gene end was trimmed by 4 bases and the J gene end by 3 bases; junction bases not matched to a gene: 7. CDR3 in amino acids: CASSQAGVETDTQYF. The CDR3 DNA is TGCGCCAGCAGCCAAGCGGGAGTGGAGACAGATACGCAGTATTTT.

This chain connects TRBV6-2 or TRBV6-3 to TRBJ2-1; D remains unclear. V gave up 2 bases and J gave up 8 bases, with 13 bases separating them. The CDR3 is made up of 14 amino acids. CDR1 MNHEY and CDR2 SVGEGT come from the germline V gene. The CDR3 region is CASSYQPVYDEQFF. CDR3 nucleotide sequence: TGTGCCAGCAGTTACCAACCAGTGTATGATGAGCAGTTCTTC.

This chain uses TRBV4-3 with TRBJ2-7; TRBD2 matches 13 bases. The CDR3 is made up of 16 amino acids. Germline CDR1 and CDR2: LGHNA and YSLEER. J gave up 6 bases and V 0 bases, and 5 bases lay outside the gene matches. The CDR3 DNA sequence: TGCGCCAGCAGCCAAGATACTAGCGGGAGGGCCGGCGAGCAGTACTTC. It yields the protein CASSQDTSGRAGEQYF.

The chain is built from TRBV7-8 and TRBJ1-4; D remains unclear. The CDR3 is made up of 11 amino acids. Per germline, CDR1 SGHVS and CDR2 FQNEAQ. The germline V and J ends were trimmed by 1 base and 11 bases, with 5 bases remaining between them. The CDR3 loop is CASSLGGKLFF. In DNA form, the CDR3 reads TGTGCCAGCAGCTTAGGAGGGAAACTGTTTTTT.

The CDR3 bases are TGTGCCAGCATGACTGGGGGGACTAATTCACCCCTCCACTTT. Translation: CASMTGGTNSPLHF. V and J are TRBV6-5 and TRBJ1-6; D possibly corresponds to TRBD1 (5 bases). The CDR3 length is 14 residues. Germline CDR1 and CDR2: MNHEY and SVGAGI. The V end was cut by 7 bases, the J end by 6 bases, with 13 bases between.